A single sample is the source of the 9 T cell receptor beta chains below, sequenced in a study of blood T cells in healthy people across ages. Primers used in a second PCR of roughly 6 to 12 cycles were a sample-barcoded 5' primer and a J-beta primer mix. A single record per CDR3 protein comes from TCRdb applying MiXCR to the 5' RACE reads. The data show 1.5 million to 2 million distinct CDR3 sequences, approximately 30% seen once. Material for sequencing was blood. These receptors all stem from a woman aged 25 to 39 in good health.

This clonotype was found a few times. The junction does not match germline at one end; this may be a read error. The gene calls are TRBV6-4 and TRBJ1-1; D is possibly TRBD1 (6 bases). Germline CDR1 reads MRHNA; CDR2 reads SNTAGT. The CDR3 sequence is 12 residues long. The CDR3 protein is CTSSDSGTEAFF. In DNA, the CDR3 is TGTACCAGCAGTGACTCGGGGACAGAAGCTTTCTTT.

This clonotype was seen ten or more times. The chain couples TRBV2 to TRBJ2-4; 7 positions agree with TRBD2. V was pared by 4 bases and J by 6 bases, with 6 bases of the junction left unmatched. The CDR3 has 14 amino acids. Germline-derived CDR1 and CDR2 are SNHLY and FYNNEI. The CDR3 sequence is CASSVTGGGNIQYF. The CDR3 nucleotides read TGTGCCAGCAGTGTCACGGGCGGGGGAAACATTCAGTACTTC. The whole variable domain, remainder taken from reference TRBV2 and TRBJ2-4, is EPEVTQTPSHQVTQMGQEVILRCVPISNHLYFYWYRQILGQKVEFLVSFYNNEISEKSEIFDDQFSVERPDGSNFTLKIRSTKLEDSAMYFCASSVTGGGNIQYFGAGTRLSVL.

This clonotype was counted at least ten times. This sequence joins TRBV27 and TRBJ1-1, with D unresolved. Looked up from germline, CDR1 is MNHEY and CDR2 is SMNVEV (reference sequence). This CDR3 has 12 residues. V was trimmed by 4 bases and J by 1 base, leaving 4 bases between them. The CDR3 region is CASSSRNTEAFF. The CDR3 DNA reads TGTGCCAGCAGTTCAAGGAACACTGAAGCTTTCTTT.

The J gene is TRBJ2-7, the V gene TRBV6-4; possible D gene TRBD2, 6 bases. Trimming stripped 3 bases from V and 0 bases from J, with 12 bases between. Looked up from germline, CDR1 is MRHNA and CDR2 is SNTAGT. This CDR3 is built from 15 residues. DNA for the CDR3: TGTGCCAGCAGTGAGGGACTGTCGAGCTCCTACGAGCAGTACTTC. As protein: CASSEGLSSSYEQYF.

The chain carries TRBV12-5 and TRBJ1-1; TRBD1 aligns across 7 bases. Trimming took 2 bases from V and 0 from J; bases not matched to a gene: 6. The germline gives CDR1 LGHNT, CDR2 FRNRAP. This CDR3 has 16 residues. The chain's CDR3 is CASGLSTGAMNTEAFF. CDR3 DNA: TGTGCTAGTGGTTTGTCCACAGGGGCTATGAACACTGAAGCTTTCTTT.

This clonotype showed up just a few times. The chain has TRBV6-2 or TRBV6-3 and TRBJ2-4; D not certain. There are 16 residues in the CDR3. Germline assignment: CDR1 MNHEY and CDR2 SVGEGT. Deletions cut 4 bases from V and 0 bases from J, with 13 bases between. Here the CDR3 DNA reads TGTGCCAGCAGTTCTGTCGGTTTACTAGCCAAAAACATTCAGTACTTC. The encoded protein is CASSSVGLLAKNIQYF.

This clonotype was found many times. This chain joins TRBV6-5 and TRBJ2-7, with D possibly TRBD1 on 5 matching bases. V lost 6 bases and J lost 2, with 11 bases in between. CDR1 MNHEY and CDR2 SVGAGI come from the germline V gene. The CDR3 runs 13 residues. CDR3 residues: CASSKTDAYEQYF. The DNA for the CDR3 is TGTGCCAGCAGCAAGACAGATGCCTACGAGCAGTACTTC.

This clonotype has only a few counts. This chain uses TRBV6-2 or TRBV6-3 with TRBJ1-1, with D possibly TRBD1 on 6 matching bases. The CDR3 has 13 amino acids. V was pared by 3 bases and J by 9 bases, with 14 bases between. CDR1 MNHEY and CDR2 SVGEGT come from the germline V gene. CDR3 sequence: CASSYSGQLKAFF. For the CDR3, the DNA is TGTGCCAGCAGTTATTCTGGACAGCTAAAAGCTTTCTTT.

The chain carries TRBV9 and TRBJ2-3, with a weak D call TRBD1 (5 bases). Germline loops: CDR1 SGDLS, CDR2 YYNGEE. Trimming cost V 4 bases and J 2 bases, with 11 bases left between them. The CDR3 is made up of 14 amino acids. The CDR3 coding sequence is TGTGCCAGCAGCCCTAAGGGGTTCACAGATACGCAGTATTTT. Translated, it gives CASSPKGFTDTQYF.